This T cell receptor (beta chain) derives from a study of CD8+CD57+ T cells in acquired aplastic anemia. Across the whole study: CD4+ and CD8+ cells, once sorted, gave DNA averaging roughly 3 ug.

Investigators profiled TCR beta VDJ and CDR3 from genomic DNA template. TCRdb re-called the reads through MiXCR, storing one row per CDR3 protein. The sample records under 350,000 distinct CDR3 sequences, about 50% being singletons. The CDR3 totals 15 residues. Trimming at V came to 4 bases and at J to 3 bases, leaving 7 bases not matched to a gene. Study results and limitations: The CD8+ Simpson's diversity of patients and controls was not significantly different.

Sequencing involved patients with CD8+CD57+ cell expansion previously shown by flow cytometry. With no exception, the patients had severe acquired aplastic anemia. Among the patients, none had received any therapy at the time of blood sampling. Remarks on this clonotype: Its antigen remains unknown.

Specimen: sorted CD4+, CD8+, or CD8+CD57+ T cells (not recorded which) from PBMCs. The gene calls are TRBV12-3 or TRBV12-4 and TRBJ2-7; 9 bases align to TRBD1. The sequence came from a human donor with aplastic anemia. The CDR3 is CASSYSRGQGYEQYF. CDR3 bases: TGTGCCAGCAGTTACTCTCGGGGACAGGGCTACGAGCAGTACTTC.